Shown below are 6 T cell receptor beta chains from a single sample sequenced in a study of blood T cell repertoires in COVID-19. Clones were read by immunoSEQ multiplex PCR, and TCRdb kept only the in-frame ones, dropping some. This table holds 70,000 or so clones, 87% found once. Sequencing was performed on peripheral blood. The source of these receptors is a woman older than 75 with acute or convalescent COVID-19.

The CDR3 loop is CAVSRGVTNGELFF. DNA of the CDR3: TGTGCCGTCTCGCGGGGGGTGACTAACGGGGAGCTGTTTTTT. The rearrangement uses TRBV6-5 and TRBJ2-2; 8 nucleotides align to TRBD2. The germline V gene has CDR1 MNHEY and CDR2 SVGAGI. The CDR3 has 14 residues. The junction had 12 bases not matched to a gene; V was cut back by 11 bases and J by 7 bases.

The chain combines TRBV27 with TRBJ1-5, with a possible D match to TRBD1 (5 bases). Between the trimmed V and J ends, which lost 2 bases and 8 bases, there was a span of 16 bases. CDR1 is MNHEY, CDR2 SMNVEV, per germline (reference sequence). This CDR3 is 15 amino acids long. CDR3 residues: CASSLGGVRGKPQHF. DNA for the CDR3: TGTGCCAGCAGTTTAGGAGGGGTCCGCGGGAAGCCCCAGCATTTT.

The rearrangement joins TRBV18 to TRBJ2-2; 9 bases agree with TRBD2. The J segment lost 3 bases and the V segment lost 4 bases, leaving 3 bases of the junction unmatched. This CDR3 has 15 amino acids. Germline loops: CDR1 KGHSH, CDR2 LQKENI. The CDR3 coding sequence is TGTGCCAGCTCACGGGGACTAGCTGACACCGGGGAGCTGTTTTTT. It specifies CASSRGLADTGELFF.

In this sample, this clone turned up once. The chain combines TRBV19 with TRBJ2-3; perhaps TRBD1 as D (5 bases). CDR3 length: 14 amino acids. Looked up from germline, CDR1 is LNHDA and CDR2 is SQIVND (reference sequence). The V gene lost 1 base and the J gene lost 4 bases, with 9 bases spanning the gap. The CDR3 region has the DNA TGTGCCAGTAGTATAGGGGGCGGTGCAGATACGCAGTATTTT. Translating gives CASSIGGGADTQYF.

V gene TRBV9 combines with J gene TRBJ2-1; 7 nucleotides align to TRBD2. The CDR3 runs 14 residues. With 4 bases clipped from V and 2 bases from J, the junction kept 3 bases outside the gene matches. The germline V gene encodes CDR1 SGDLS and CDR2 YYNGEE. The CDR3 coding sequence is TGTGCCAGCAGCCCGCGGGGGACCTACAATGAGCAGTTCTTC. Amino acid sequence: CASSPRGTYNEQFF.

This clone was recorded a few times. CDR3 sequence (DNA): TGTGCCAGCAGCTACTTTGTTGGAGCAACTAATGAAAAACTGTTTTTT. It codes for CASSYFVGATNEKLFF. This chain uses TRBV7-8 with TRBJ1-4, with no clear D. This CDR3 region has 16 residues. V was shortened by 4 bases and J by 0 bases, with 12 bases between the two germline ends. The germline CDR1 and CDR2 sequences are SGHVS and FQNEAQ.